The 29 T cell receptor beta chains below all came from one sample that was sequenced in a study of cytomegalovirus exposure and HLA in healthy donors (dated by TCRdb to about 2017). Library preparation was by the immunoSEQ multiplex PCR assay. For the multiplex PCR, a mixture combining 60 forward primers for TCR Vbeta segments and 13 reverse primers for TCR Jbeta segments was used. As stored in TCRdb, this immuneACCESS dataset retains in-frame rearrangements with V and J assigned. A fraction of the clones does not appear; measured against another copy, unresolved V genes explain less than half of the discrepancy, and the remainder lacks a known reason. Within this sample are some 180,000 clones, with around 80% of them counted one time only. Of the sample, 1.4% is held by the ten largest clones. Material: PBMCs. The receptor set was obtained from a girl between 5 and 17 years old in good health and CMV-seropositive.

CDR3 bases: TGTGCCAGCAGCTGGGACAGTACCTATGGCTACACCTTC. Amino acids: CASSWDSTYGYTF. V is TRBV25-1 and J is TRBJ1-2; 7 nucleotides line up with TRBD1. This CDR3 has 13 amino acids. In germline, CDR1 is MGHDK, CDR2 SYGVNS. V shed 6 bases, J shed 4 bases, and the junction held 5 bases outside the gene matches.

In this sample, this clone turned up a few times. The chain carries TRBV6-5 and TRBJ1-4; no clear D gene. Trimming cost V 0 bases and J 7 bases, with 12 bases left between them. Germline CDR1 reads MNHEY; CDR2 reads SVGAGI. The CDR3 extends over 15 amino acids. CDR3 amino acids: CASSYSGGEGEKLFF. The DNA for the CDR3 is TGTGCCAGCAGTTACTCCGGCGGGGAGGGTGAAAAACTGTTTTTT.

The chain is built from TRBV19 and TRBJ2-5; the match to TRBD2 covers 9 bases. CDR1 is LNHDA, CDR2 SQIVND, per germline (reference sequence). The ends lost 6 bases at V and 5 bases at J; junction bases unmatched: 16. The CDR3 loop spans 17 amino acids. CDR3 sequence reads: CASSTTGTSRRWETQYF. The CDR3 DNA follows: TGTGCCAGTAGCACGACCGGGACTAGCCGCCGATGGGAGACCCAGTACTTC.

The chain carries TRBV18 and TRBJ1-1; no reliable D call. V lost 2 bases to trimming and J lost 0 bases, with 13 bases between them. There are 16 residues in the CDR3. Germline loops: CDR1 KGHSH, CDR2 LQKENI. Here the CDR3 DNA reads TGTGCCAGCTCACCAATGCCAGGCAGGTTGAACACTGAAGCTTTCTTT. This translates into CASSPMPGRLNTEAFF. Full variable domain (remainder filled in from reference TRBV18 and TRBJ1-1): NAGVMQNPRHLVRRRGQEARLRCSPMKGHSHVYWYRQLPEEGLKFMVYLQKENIIDESGMPKERFSAEFPKEGPSILRIQQVVRGDSAAYFCASSPMPGRLNTEAFFGQGTRLTVV.

This clone was detected only once. The chain employs TRBV10-3 and TRBJ1-2; maybe TRBD1 (5 bases). Trimming shortened V by 3 bases and J by 8 bases, and 19 bases separated the two germline ends. This CDR3 is built from 15 residues. Germline lookup yields CDR1 ENHRY and CDR2 SYGVKD. The DNA of the CDR3 is TGTGCCATCAGTGACGAAGACCGGGGGGTATGGGGCTACACCTTC. Translating gives CAISDEDRGVWGYTF.

The chain employs TRBV29-1 and TRBJ2-3; 13 nucleotides align to TRBD2. Germline-derived CDR1 and CDR2 are SQVTM and ANQGSEA. J was trimmed by 4 bases and V by 5 bases; bases with no gene match: 6. The CDR3 has 15 residues. CDR3 nucleotides: TGCAGCGTTTTACTAGCGGGAGGGCCCCCAGATACGCAGTATTTT. Residues: CSVLLAGGPPDTQYF.

The rearrangement joins TRBV2 to TRBJ2-3; D call uncertain. Trimming left V 3 bases short and J 9 bases short, with 10 bases between. The germline CDR1 and CDR2 sequences are SNHLY and FYNNEI. This CDR3 is 12 amino acids long. The CDR3 here is CASSDLRVTQYF. The CDR3, as DNA: TGTGCCAGCAGTGATCTCCGGGTAACGCAGTATTTT.

Points on this clone: One junction end does not reproduce the germline sequence, and a read error may be involved. The CDR3 sequence: CASSFFQDSHEQYF. The CDR3 coding sequence is TGTGCCAGCAGCTTTTTCCAGGACTCCCACGAGCAGTACTTC. V and J are TRBV7-2 and TRBJ2-7; tentatively, D is TRBD2 (5 bases). The CDR3 contains 14 residues. The V gene's germline CDR1 is SGHTA and CDR2 FQGNSA.

The chain combines TRBV7-8 with TRBJ1-1; unclear D gene. The ends were cut back, 2 bases at V and 4 bases at J, with 11 bases in the middle. The CDR3 has 14 residues. CDR1 and CDR2 from the germline V gene are SGHVS and FQNEAQ. CDR3 nucleotide sequence: TGTGCCAGCAGCTTAAGTACGGGTGGCACTGAAGCTTTCTTT. Translating gives CASSLSTGGTEAFF.

The chain recombines TRBV19 with TRBJ2-5, with 10 bases lining up with TRBD2. The ends lost 5 bases at V and 4 bases at J; junction bases unmatched: 16. CDR3 length: 18 amino acids. Germline V CDR1 and CDR2: LNHDA, SQIVND (reference sequence). The CDR3 DNA reads as TGTGCCAGTAGTTTTACTTTACCTCTAGCGGGAGCAAGAGAGACCCAGTACTTC. This gives the protein CASSFTLPLAGARETQYF.

J is TRBJ1-5 and V is TRBV6-5, with D unresolved. The CDR3 length is 15 residues. V lost 6 bases and J 4 bases, leaving 16 bases between the germline ends. The germline V gene encodes CDR1 MNHEY and CDR2 SVGAGI. Here the CDR3 reads CASSLNQVTNQPQHF. DNA for the CDR3: TGTGCCAGCAGCCTGAATCAGGTAACAAATCAGCCCCAGCATTTT.

CDR3 residues: CASTPAGRAPYEQYF. CDR3 coding DNA: TGTGCCAGCACCCCTGCAGGGAGGGCCCCCTACGAGCAGTACTTC. The chain has TRBV27 and TRBJ2-7; the match to TRBD2 covers 7 bases. V shed 7 bases and J 2 bases; nucleotides not matched to a gene: 11. Germline CDR1 MNHEY, CDR2 SMNVEV (reference sequence). The CDR3 runs to 15 residues.

The rearrangement links TRBV6-4 to TRBJ2-7; 13 positions match TRBD2. This CDR3 contains 15 residues. V lost 5 bases, J lost 4 bases, and 5 bases stayed unmatched. In germline, CDR1 is MRHNA, CDR2 SNTAGT. The CDR3 coding sequence is TGTGCCAGCAGTCCCGGACTAGCGGGAGTGTACGAGCAGTACTTC. Encoded protein: CASSPGLAGVYEQYF.

A note on this clone: At one end, the junction sequence differs from germline, possibly due to a read error. CDR3 amino acids: CASSQEGFSADTQYF. The DNA of the CDR3 is TGTGCCAGCAGCCAAGAAGGCTTCAGCGCAGATACTCAGTATTTT. The chain combines TRBV4-2 with TRBJ2-3, with D unclear. The CDR3 loop spans 15 amino acids. Germline V gives CDR1 LGHNA, CDR2 YNFKEQ.

This clone was seen a few times. V usage is TRBV6-5 and J usage is TRBJ1-2, with TRBD1 as a possible D gene (5 bases). The length of the CDR3 is 15 residues. CDR1 is MNHEY, CDR2 SVGAGI, per germline. V lost 5 bases, J lost 1 base, and 14 bases lay in between. The CDR3 region is CASSLRGGFNYGYTF. The CDR3 region has the DNA TGTGCCAGCAGTCTCCGGGGGGGGTTTAACTATGGCTACACCTTC.

Turning to this clone: The sample contains more than one DNA sequence encoding this CDR3. The gene calls are TRBV18 and TRBJ1-5; 9 nucleotides agree with TRBD1. J gave up 7 bases and V 5 bases, and 3 bases lay outside the gene matches. The CDR3 runs 13 residues. Looked up from germline, CDR1 is KGHSH and CDR2 is LQKENI. CDR3 protein: CASSGQGNQPQHF. The DNA for the CDR3 is TGTGCCAGCTCAGGACAGGGGAACCAGCCCCAGCATTTT.

The chain recombines TRBV6-1 with TRBJ2-1, with 9 bases lining up with TRBD2. Germline V lookup: CDR1 MNHNS, CDR2 SASEGT. The CDR3 covers 15 residues. Germline trimming cut 8 bases from V and 4 bases from J; bases unmatched to any gene: 9. CDR3 nucleotides: TGTGCCAGCCTCCAAAGACTAGCGGTTTACAATGAGCAGTTCTTC. It encodes CASLQRLAVYNEQFF.

A word on this clone: Compared with germline, one end of the junction differs, possibly owing to a read error. V gene TRBV7-9 combines with J gene TRBJ2-7, with D hard to call. Per germline, CDR1 SEHNR and CDR2 FQNEAQ (reference sequence). The CDR3 runs to 12 residues. The CDR3 sequence is CSSSSISYEQYF. The CDR3 DNA follows: TGTTCCAGCAGCTCAATTTCCTACGAGCAGTACTTC.

The V call is TRBV9, the J call TRBJ2-5, with D unclear. With 2 bases removed from V and 3 bases from J, the gap between germline ends came to 14 bases. Germline CDR1 is SGDLS and CDR2 is YYNGEE. CDR3 length: 15 residues. In DNA form, the CDR3 reads TGTGCCAGCAGCGTTGACACTTCGATTAAAGAGACCCAGTACTTC. Its protein is CASSVDTSIKETQYF.

The chain carries TRBV7-2 and TRBJ2-5, with 8 bases matching TRBD2. V shed 2 bases, J shed 4 bases, and the junction held 6 bases outside the gene matches. The CDR3 spans 15 residues. The germline gives CDR1 SGHTA, CDR2 FQGNSA. This CDR3 reads CASSLSGRGGETQYF. The DNA for the CDR3 is TGTGCCAGCAGCTTAAGCGGGAGAGGCGGAGAGACCCAGTACTTC.

This rearrangement joins TRBV29-1 to TRBJ2-2, with D maybe TRBD1 (5 bases). V was shortened by 2 bases and J by 3 bases, with 10 bases between the two germline ends. The CDR3 spans 14 residues. CDR1 is SQVTM and CDR2 is ANQGSEA in the germline V gene. The CDR3 region is CSVERQRDTGELFF. The DNA of the CDR3 is TGCAGCGTTGAACGACAGAGAGACACCGGGGAGCTGTTTTTT.

This chain connects TRBV4-1 to TRBJ2-1; TRBD2 is a possible D gene (6 bases). Trimming took off 1 base at V and 7 bases at J, with 11 bases between the two ends. Germline V CDR1 and CDR2: MGHRA, YSYEKL. The CDR3 has 14 residues. Written as DNA, the CDR3 is TGCGCCAGCAGCCAAGTGGAGGGAGTAAATGAGCAGTTCTTC. Translated, it gives CASSQVEGVNEQFF.

V usage is TRBV5-5 and J usage is TRBJ2-1; 9 nucleotides match TRBD2. The germline V gene encodes CDR1 SGHKS and CDR2 YYEKEE (reference sequence). V was pared by 3 bases and J by 1 base, with 8 bases of the junction left unmatched. The CDR3 loop spans 17 amino acids. CDR3 DNA: TGTGCCAGCAGCTCACACGGGACTAGCCTTTCCTACAATGAGCAGTTCTTC. It specifies CASSSHGTSLSYNEQFF.

CDR3 nucleotides: TGTGCCAGCAGCTTATTGACTCATGGTCCTCTCGGGGAGCAGTTCTTC. Protein sequence: CASSLLTHGPLGEQFF. V is TRBV11-2 and J is TRBJ2-1; no clear D. This CDR3 region has 16 residues. Germline CDR1 is SGHAT and CDR2 is FQNNGV. V was clipped by 2 bases and J by 10 bases, with 21 bases between them.

This chain connects TRBV7-9 to TRBJ2-1; D call uncertain. CDR1 is SEHNR, CDR2 FQNEAQ, per germline (reference sequence). V lost 5 bases and J lost 9, with 11 bases in between. This CDR3 spans 12 amino acids. The CDR3 DNA is TGTGCCAGCAGCCAAAGTAACGGTGAGCAGTTCTTC. Its translation is CASSQSNGEQFF.

The chain is built from TRBV5-8 and TRBJ1-3; TRBD1 matches 7 bases. CDR1 and CDR2 from the germline V gene are SGHTS and YDEGEE. The CDR3 is 14 residues long. The ends lost 5 bases at V and 2 bases at J; junction bases unmatched: 4. The CDR3 nucleotides are TGTGCCAGCAGGCTGACAGGGACTGGAAACACCATATATTTT. Translating it yields CASRLTGTGNTIYF.

The chain has TRBV6-5 and TRBJ2-3, with TRBD2 matching 8 bases. V trimming: 6 bases; J trimming: 2 bases; junction bases outside the gene matches: 4. Germline CDR1 MNHEY, CDR2 SVGAGI. This CDR3 is 14 amino acids long. The CDR3 nucleotides are TGTGCCAGCAGCCCAGCGGGGGCCACAGATACGCAGTATTTT. Amino acids: CASSPAGATDTQYF.

This rearrangement joins TRBV5-1 to TRBJ2-3, with 7 bases lining up with TRBD1. This CDR3 contains 16 residues. V shed 3 bases, J shed 0 bases, and the junction held 7 bases outside the gene matches. Germline V gives CDR1 SGHRS, CDR2 YFSETQ. The CDR3 sequence is CASSSGKGASTDTQYF. DNA of the CDR3: TGCGCCAGCAGCTCGGGGAAGGGGGCTAGCACAGATACGCAGTATTTT.

The chain couples TRBV27 to TRBJ2-7, with a weak D call TRBD1 (5 bases). V was cut by 4 bases and J by 3 bases, with 10 bases left in between. The CDR3 spans 13 residues. Germline CDR1 is MNHEY and CDR2 is SMNVEV (reference sequence). The CDR3 coding sequence is TGTGCCAGCAGTTCCAGACAGAGCTACGAGCAGTACTTC. It translates to CASSSRQSYEQYF.